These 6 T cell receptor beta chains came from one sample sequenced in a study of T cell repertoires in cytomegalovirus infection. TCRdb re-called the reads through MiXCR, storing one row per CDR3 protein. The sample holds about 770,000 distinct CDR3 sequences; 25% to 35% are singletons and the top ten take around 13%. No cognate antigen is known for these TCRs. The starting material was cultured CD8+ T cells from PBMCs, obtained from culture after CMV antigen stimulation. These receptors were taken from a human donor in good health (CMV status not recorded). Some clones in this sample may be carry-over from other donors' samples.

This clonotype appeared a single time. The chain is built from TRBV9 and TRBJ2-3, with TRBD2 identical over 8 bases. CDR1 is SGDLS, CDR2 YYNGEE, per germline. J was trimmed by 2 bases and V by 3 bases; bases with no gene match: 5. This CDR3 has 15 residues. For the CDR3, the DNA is TGTGCCAGCAGCGGTAGCGGGGCCTTCACAGATACGCAGTATTTT. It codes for CASSGSGAFTDTQYF.

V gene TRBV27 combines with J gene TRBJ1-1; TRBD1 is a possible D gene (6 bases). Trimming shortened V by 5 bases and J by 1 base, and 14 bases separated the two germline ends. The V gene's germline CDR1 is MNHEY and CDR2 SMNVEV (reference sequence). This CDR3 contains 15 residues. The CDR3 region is CASSPWQGRNTEAFF. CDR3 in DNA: TGTGCCAGCAGTCCCTGGCAGGGGCGGAACACTGAAGCTTTCTTT.

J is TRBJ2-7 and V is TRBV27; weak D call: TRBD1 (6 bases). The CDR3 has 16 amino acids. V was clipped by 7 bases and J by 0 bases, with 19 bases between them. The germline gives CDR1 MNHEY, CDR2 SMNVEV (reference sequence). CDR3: CASTPESRDNSYEQYF. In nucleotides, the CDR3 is TGTGCCAGCACTCCTGAATCCCGGGACAACTCCTACGAGCAGTACTTC.

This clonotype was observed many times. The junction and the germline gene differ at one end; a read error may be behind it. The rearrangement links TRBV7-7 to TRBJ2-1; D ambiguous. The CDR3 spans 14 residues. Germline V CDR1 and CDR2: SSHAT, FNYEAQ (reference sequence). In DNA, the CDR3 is TGTGCTAGCAGCTTAGAGTATTTGGGGAATGAGCAGTTCTTC. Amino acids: CASSLEYLGNEQFF.

The CDR3 coding sequence is TGCGCCAGCAGCTTGGGATCCCTGGACCCAAGAGAGACCCAGTACTTC. This gives the protein CASSLGSLDPRETQYF. This sequence joins TRBV5-1 and TRBJ2-5; no reliable D call. Germline CDR1 reads SGHRS; CDR2 reads YFSETQ. CDR3 length: 16 amino acids. The ends were cut back, 0 bases at V and 4 bases at J, with 16 bases in the middle.

In DNA form, the CDR3 reads TGCGCCAGCAGCCAAGATGCAGGGGGCAATGAGCAGTTCTTC. Protein: CASSQDAGGNEQFF. The chain joins TRBV4-1 to TRBJ2-1; TRBD1 aligns across 7 bases. The CDR3 has 14 residues. Germline CDR1 and CDR2: MGHRA and YSYEKL. The V gene end was trimmed by 0 bases and the J gene end by 6 bases; junction bases not matched to a gene: 2.